The clone carrying this T cell receptor (beta chain) was found many times. As yet, its antigen is unknown. Amplification yielded TCR beta CDR3 regions, with RNA transcripts as the source. TCR CDR3 regions were first amplified by RT-PCR with HTBI primers. TCRdb reprocessed the multiplex PCR reads via MiXCR and lists one record per CDR3 protein. Among around 240,000 distinct CDR3 sequences, about 14% were seen once, and the ten largest hold about an eighth. Germline V gene data show CDR1 as LGHDT and CDR2 as YNNKEL (reference sequence). This CDR3 region has 15 residues. Trimming took off 1 base at V and 3 bases at J, with 13 bases between the two ends. The entry originates in a study of T cells in Graves' hyperthyroidism and ophthalmopathy. Study results and caveats: Progression to ophthalmopathy was predicted a median of approximately seven months early.

Patients aged 18 to 65 had newly diagnosed hyperthyroidism of under 2 months' duration. Based on clinical symptoms, serum thyroxine and TRAb, thyroid ultrasound and orbital computed tomography, diagnoses were reached. The material sequenced was blood. The chain couples TRBV3-1 to TRBJ2-7; D not certain. The receptor's source is a middle-aged woman with Graves' hyperthyroidism that later progressed to Graves' ophthalmopathy. CDR3 amino acids: CASSQGHQKVYEQYF. Written as DNA, the CDR3 is TGTGCCAGCAGCCAAGGACACCAGAAGGTCTACGAGCAGTACTTC.